These 23 T cell receptor beta chains were sequenced from one sample in a study of CD8 T cells in ankylosing spondylitis listed by TCRdb under 2017. Libraries came from 5' RACE. The sequencer was an Illumina HiSeq 2500. TCRdb reprocessed the public reads (quality trimming at Q25 with fastp, clone calling with MiXCR) and kept in-frame beta chains. Each CDR3 protein appears once, grouped with its most common genes and DNA. The sample profile shows some 140,000 distinct CDR3 sequences; approximately 9.2% of them were found once. The ten largest clones take up 7.3% of the sample. Sequenced input: synovial fluid, either unsorted or a sorted T cell fraction (not recorded which). These receptors were taken from a male donor with ankylosing spondylitis.

This chain uses TRBV7-2 with TRBJ2-3; D possibly matches TRBD1 or TRBD2 (6 bases each). The V gene's germline CDR1 is SGHTA and CDR2 FQGNSA. The CDR3 consists of 16 residues. Trimming cost V 3 bases and J 0 bases, with 13 bases left between them. CDR3 coding DNA: TGTGCCAGCAGCTTCCTAGGGGGGTCCAGCACAGATACGCAGTATTTT. Translating gives CASSFLGGSSTDTQYF.

The sample holds a few counts of this clonotype. J is TRBJ2-1 and V is TRBV7-3; D may correspond to TRBD1 or TRBD2 (6 bases each). Germline V gene sequence: CDR1 SGHTA, CDR2 FQGTGA. The CDR3 is 14 residues long. Between the trimmed V and J ends, which lost 4 bases and 6 bases, there was a span of 13 bases. The CDR3 region is CASSSSGAFNEQFF. DNA for the CDR3: TGTGCCAGCAGCTCCTCGGGGGCGTTCAATGAGCAGTTCTTC.

This clonotype has only a few counts. The chain uses TRBV6-5 and TRBJ2-6; D not certain. In germline, CDR1 is MNHEY, CDR2 SVGAGI. Trimming removed 0 bases from V and 1 base from J, with 7 bases in between. CDR3 size: 16 residues. The CDR3 spells CASSYSYESGANVLTF. The CDR3 nucleotides are TGTGCCAGCAGTTACTCTTACGAGTCTGGGGCCAACGTCCTGACTTTC.

This clonotype was counted between two and nine times. The CDR3, as DNA: TGCAGTGCTAGAGGCAGGACCTCTGGAAACACCATATATTTT. It is translated as CSARGRTSGNTIYF. This chain uses TRBV20-1 with TRBJ1-3, with D unresolved. Germline assignment: CDR1 DFQATT and CDR2 SNEGSKA (reference sequence). Deletions cut 1 base from V and 0 bases from J, with 7 bases between. The CDR3 length is 14 residues.

This clonotype was recorded at least ten times. The chain combines TRBV30 with TRBJ1-2; 7 nucleotides agree with TRBD1. Germline V gene data show CDR1 as GTSNPN and CDR2 as SVGIG (reference sequence). This CDR3 is built from 14 residues. V was clipped by 2 bases and J by 2 bases; unmatched bases: 5. DNA of the CDR3: TGTGCCTGGAGTACCCTGACAGGGAACTATGGCTACACCTTC. It codes for CAWSTLTGNYGYTF.

This clonotype appeared many times. The CDR3 sequence: CASSATGLNQPQHF. CDR3 coding DNA: TGTGCCAGCAGCGCGACAGGTTTGAATCAGCCCCAGCATTTT. The chain recombines TRBV7-8 with TRBJ1-5; D is possibly TRBD1 (6 bases). Between the trimmed V and J ends, which lost 5 bases and 4 bases, there was a span of 12 bases. This CDR3 comprises 14 residues. Germline V gives CDR1 SGHVS, CDR2 FQNEAQ.

This clonotype has a count of ten or more. The chain links TRBV20-1 to TRBJ2-2; D remains unclear. The germline V gene encodes CDR1 DFQATT and CDR2 SNEGSKA (reference sequence). The CDR3 covers 11 residues. With 5 bases removed from V and 9 bases from J, the gap between germline ends came to 10 bases. The chain's CDR3 is CSALKGWELFF. The CDR3 DNA follows: TGCAGTGCTTTAAAAGGGTGGGAGCTGTTTTTT.

Ten or more counts support this clonotype. The chain combines TRBV6-1 with TRBJ2-7; D is unclear. V was trimmed by 5 bases and J by 2 bases, leaving 10 bases between them. Looked up from germline, CDR1 is MNHNS and CDR2 is SASEGT. This CDR3 has 13 residues. Here the CDR3 DNA reads TGTGCCAGCAGTCAGTCTGCCCCCTACGAGCAGTACTTC. Translating gives CASSQSAPYEQYF.

This clonotype was seen repeatedly, ten times or more. V and J are TRBV28 and TRBJ1-2; TRBD1 agrees at 8 bases. CDR1 MDHEN and CDR2 SYDVKM come from the germline V gene. V lost 4 bases and J lost 6; bases outside the gene matches: 7. CDR3 length: 14 amino acids. This chain's CDR3 is CASSSTGDVDGYTF. The CDR3 DNA follows: TGTGCCAGCAGTTCGACAGGGGATGTCGATGGCTACACCTTC.

This clonotype was detected a few times. The chain combines TRBV18 with TRBJ1-6; maybe TRBD1 (6 bases). The CDR3 is 16 amino acids. Germline V gene lookup returns CDR1 KGHSH and CDR2 LQKENI. V lost 5 bases to trimming and J lost 8 bases, with 19 bases between them. Written as DNA, the CDR3 is TGTGCCAGCTCAACCCGACAGGCCGGGGGCCATTCACCCCTCCACTTT. Its translation: CASSTRQAGGHSPLHF.

A few counts support this clonotype. The rearrangement joins TRBV4-3 to TRBJ2-2; D may be TRBD2 (6 bases). This CDR3 comprises 16 residues. Germline V lookup: CDR1 LGHNA, CDR2 YSLEER. Trimming took off 0 bases at V and 4 bases at J, with 12 bases between the two ends. CDR3 nucleotides: TGCGCCAGCAGCCAAGATCCGGGAGTAACCACCGGGGAGCTGTTTTTT. This translates into CASSQDPGVTTGELFF.

This clonotype was seen many times. The J gene is TRBJ2-7, the V gene TRBV4-3, with 8 bases matching TRBD1. CDR1 is LGHNA, CDR2 YSLEER, per germline. The CDR3 contains 14 residues. Trimming removed 4 bases from V and 0 bases from J; junction bases left unmatched: 2. CDR3 residues: CASSPGQASYEQYF. The CDR3 DNA follows: TGCGCCAGCAGCCCGGGACAGGCCTCCTACGAGCAGTACTTC.

On this clonotype itself: A read error may be the cause here, since a much bigger clone is one base away. The J gene is TRBJ2-5, the V gene TRBV28; 13 nucleotides line up with TRBD2. V was clipped by 5 bases and J by 5 bases; unmatched bases: 11. The CDR3 spans 17 residues. Germline CDR1 and CDR2: MDHEN and SYDVKM. CDR3 in amino acids: CASSVRTSGSIGETQYF. In DNA form, the CDR3 reads TGTGCCAGCAGTGTCAGGACTAGCGGGAGTATAGGGGAGACCCAGTACTTC.

This clonotype was seen ten or more times. This chain connects TRBV2 to TRBJ2-1, with a tentative D call TRBD2 (6 bases). Germline V gene sequence: CDR1 SNHLY, CDR2 FYNNEI. The CDR3 sequence is 12 residues long. Trimming took off 6 bases at V and 9 bases at J, with 12 bases between the two ends. The CDR3 loop is CASRGVEGEQFF. CDR3 in DNA: TGTGCCAGCAGGGGGGTGGAGGGTGAGCAGTTCTTC.

Comment on this clonotype: This may arise from a read error, as a much more abundant clone is one base away. J is TRBJ1-2 and V is TRBV7-2, with D perhaps matching TRBD1 (5 bases). V was shortened by 4 bases and J by 9 bases, with 15 bases between the two germline ends. This CDR3 contains 13 residues. Per germline, CDR1 SGHTA and CDR2 FQGNSA. The chain's CDR3 is CASSSGGSGCYTF. CDR3 DNA: TGTGCCAGCAGCTCGGGGGGATCAGGCTGCTACACCTTC. Based on the CDR3 plus reference TRBV7-2 and TRBJ1-2, the full variable domain is GAGVSQSPSNKVTEKGKDVELRCDPISGHTALYWYRQSLGQGLEFLIYFQGNSAPDKSGLPSDRFSAERTGGSVSTLTIQRTQQEDSAVYLCASSSGGSGCYTFGSGTRLTVV.

This clonotype was detected ten times or more. This chain connects TRBV3-1 to TRBJ2-1; the D gene is possibly TRBD2 (5 bases). The CDR3 runs to 15 residues. The ends were cut back, 4 bases at V and 3 bases at J, with 13 bases in the middle. Germline V gene sequence: CDR1 LGHDT, CDR2 YNNKEL (reference sequence). The chain's CDR3 is CASSRRGAVYNEQFF. In nucleotides, the CDR3 is TGTGCCAGCAGCCGTCGGGGAGCGGTCTACAATGAGCAGTTCTTC.

This clonotype has ten or more counts. The gene calls are TRBV28 and TRBJ1-3; perhaps TRBD1 as D (5 bases). The CDR3 has 16 residues. Trimming cost V 6 bases and J 0 bases, with 15 bases left between them. Germline assignment: CDR1 MDHEN and CDR2 SYDVKM. The CDR3: CASRRLRDRSGNTIYF. In nucleotides, the CDR3 is TGTGCCAGCAGACGACTCCGGGACCGCTCTGGAAACACCATATATTTT.

This clonotype was observed at least ten times. V is TRBV6-1 and J is TRBJ2-7; 7 bases are a match to TRBD1. CDR1 is MNHNS and CDR2 is SASEGT in the germline V gene. This CDR3 is built from 16 residues. With 6 bases clipped from V and 0 bases from J, the junction kept 11 bases outside the gene matches. The CDR3 sequence is CASSQTLGQTSYEQYF. The CDR3 DNA reads as TGTGCCAGCAGCCAAACTCTGGGACAGACCTCCTACGAGCAGTACTTC.

The sample holds many counts of this clonotype. The chain joins TRBV6-2 or TRBV6-3 to TRBJ1-5; D is possibly TRBD1 (5 bases). The germline V and J ends were trimmed by 2 bases and 7 bases, with 12 bases remaining between them. CDR3 size: 14 residues. The germline V gene encodes CDR1 MNHEY and CDR2 SVGEGT. The CDR3 sequence is CASSYPAGHQPQHF. The CDR3, as DNA: TGTGCCAGCAGTTACCCCGCAGGGCACCAGCCCCAGCATTTT.

The chain carries TRBV5-1 and TRBJ2-5, with 7 bases identical to TRBD1. J was trimmed by 7 bases and V by 0 bases; bases with no gene match: 9. This CDR3 region has 15 residues. Germline loops: CDR1 SGHRS, CDR2 YFSETQ. The CDR3 spells CASSLDLTGETTQYF. CDR3 in DNA: TGCGCCAGCAGCTTGGACCTCACAGGGGAGACGACCCAGTACTTC.

This clonotype was counted at least ten times. The chain is built from TRBV5-1 and TRBJ2-1; D is unclear. Trimming stripped 0 bases from V and 3 bases from J, with 7 bases between. This CDR3 is 14 amino acids long. The germline V gene encodes CDR1 SGHRS and CDR2 YFSETQ. In nucleotides, the CDR3 is TGCGCCAGCAGCTTGGAGCCCAACTACAATGAGCAGTTCTTC. Amino acid sequence: CASSLEPNYNEQFF.

The chain recombines TRBV7-9 with TRBJ2-5; unclear D gene. Looked up from germline, CDR1 is SEHNR and CDR2 is FQNEAQ (reference sequence). The V end lost 0 bases, the J end lost 4 bases, and 6 bases lay between the germline ends. The CDR3 sequence is 13 residues long. The DNA for the CDR3 is TGTGCCAGCAGCTTAGCTTCCCGAGAGACCCAGTACTTC. Translation: CASSLASRETQYF.

There are many counts of this clonotype. The rearrangement uses TRBV20-1 and TRBJ1-2; 9 bases fit TRBD1. Germline CDR1 is DFQATT and CDR2 is SNEGSKA (reference sequence). Unmatched junction bases numbered 8, after V lost 0 bases and J lost 0 bases. The CDR3 is made up of 17 amino acids. CDR3 DNA: TGCAGTGCTAGAGATTCTGGACAGGGGAGAGCTAACTATGGCTACACCTTC. It specifies CSARDSGQGRANYGYTF.